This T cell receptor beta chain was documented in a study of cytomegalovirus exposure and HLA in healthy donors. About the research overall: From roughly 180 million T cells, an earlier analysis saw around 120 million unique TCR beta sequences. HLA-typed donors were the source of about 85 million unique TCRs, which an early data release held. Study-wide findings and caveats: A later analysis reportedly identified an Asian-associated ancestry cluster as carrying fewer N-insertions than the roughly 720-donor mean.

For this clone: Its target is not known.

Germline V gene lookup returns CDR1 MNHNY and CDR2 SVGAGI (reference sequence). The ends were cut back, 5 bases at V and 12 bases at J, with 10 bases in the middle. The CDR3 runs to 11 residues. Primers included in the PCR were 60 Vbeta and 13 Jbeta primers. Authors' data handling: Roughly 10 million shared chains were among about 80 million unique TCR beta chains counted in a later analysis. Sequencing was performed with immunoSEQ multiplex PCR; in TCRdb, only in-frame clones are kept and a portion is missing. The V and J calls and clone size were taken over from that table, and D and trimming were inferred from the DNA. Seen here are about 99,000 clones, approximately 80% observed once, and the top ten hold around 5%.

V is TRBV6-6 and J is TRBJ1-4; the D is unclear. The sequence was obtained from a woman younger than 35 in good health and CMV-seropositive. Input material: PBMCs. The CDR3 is CASSAILELFF. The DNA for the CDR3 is TGTGCCAGCAGTGCAATTTTAGAACTGTTTTTT.